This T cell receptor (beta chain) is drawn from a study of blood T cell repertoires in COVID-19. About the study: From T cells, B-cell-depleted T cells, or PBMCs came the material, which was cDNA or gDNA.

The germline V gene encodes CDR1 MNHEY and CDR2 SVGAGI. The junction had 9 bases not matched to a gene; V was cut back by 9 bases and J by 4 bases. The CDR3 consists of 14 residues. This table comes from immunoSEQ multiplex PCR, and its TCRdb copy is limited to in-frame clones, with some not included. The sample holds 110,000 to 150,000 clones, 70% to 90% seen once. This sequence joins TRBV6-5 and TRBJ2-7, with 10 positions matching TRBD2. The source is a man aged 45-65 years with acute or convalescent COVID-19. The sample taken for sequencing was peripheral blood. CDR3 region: CASRLAGVSYEQYF. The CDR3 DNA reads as TGTGCCAGTCGGCTAGCGGGAGTCTCATACGAGCAGTACTTC.